These T cell receptor beta chains were read from a single sample in a study of response to subunit inactivated influenza vaccine. TCRdb redid the calling of the RT-PCR reads with MiXCR, one entry per CDR3 protein. This sample has approximately 300,000 distinct CDR3 sequences, with around 22% found just once. The starting material was PBMCs from blood, obtained 21 months after vaccination. These receptors were obtained from a man between 50 and 75 years old who received an inactivated influenza vaccine. Both conserved end residues are part of each CDR3. Each record gives: V gene, D gene, clone size, J gene, CDR3 protein, CDR3 DNA. A D gene is named only where the DNA matches it firmly. For some rows the clone size is stated as once, few or many, or as a class when expanded; others skip it.

V: TRBV20-1
D: TRBD1
size: few
J: TRBJ1-5
CDR3: CSATPGTVNQPQHF
DNA: TGCAGTGCCACTCCCGGGACAGTAAATCAGCCCCAGCATTTT

V: TRBV6-5
D: TRBD1
size: .
J: TRBJ1-2
CDR3: CASSYSQGAYGYTF
DNA: TGTGCCAGCAGTTACTCGCAGGGGGCCTATGGCTACACCTTC

V: TRBV5-1
D: .
size: once
J: TRBJ2-7
CDR3: CASSISPGQSSYEQYF
DNA: TGCGCCAGCAGCATATCACCGGGACAAAGCTCCTACGAGCAGTACTTC

V: TRBV4-3
D: TRBD1
size: many
J: TRBJ1-4
CDR3: CASSPAIPGQGGEKLFF
DNA: TGCGCCAGCAGCCCAGCAATCCCGGGACAGGGGGGTGAAAAACTGTTTTTT

V: TRBV18
D: .
size: .
J: TRBJ1-1
CDR3: CASSPLSREAFF
DNA: TGTGCCAGCTCACCACTTAGCAGGGAAGCTTTCTTT

V: TRBV5-1
D: TRBD1
size: .
J: TRBJ1-4
CDR3: CATPGQGNEKLFF
DNA: TGCGCCACCCCGGGACAGGGGAATGAAAAACTGTTTTTT

V: TRBV9
D: TRBD1
size: many
J: TRBJ1-2
CDR3: CASSPGQTNYGYTF
DNA: TGTGCCAGCAGCCCGGGACAGACTAACTATGGCTACACCTTC

V: TRBV5-1
D: TRBD1
size: .
J: TRBJ1-4
CDR3: CASSPGQGINEKLFF
DNA: TGCGCCAGCAGCCCCGGACAGGGGATTAATGAAAAACTGTTTTTT

V: TRBV2
D: .
size: few
J: TRBJ1-4
CDR3: CASSEEDRRGEKLFF
DNA: TGTGCCAGCAGTGAAGAAGACAGACGGGGGGAAAAACTGTTTTTT

V: TRBV9
D: TRBD1
size: few
J: TRBJ1-1
CDR3: CASSVFPLPGQENTEAFF
DNA: TGTGCCAGCAGCGTCTTTCCACTTCCGGGACAGGAGAACACTGAAGCTTTCTTT

V: TRBV20-1
D: .
size: .
J: TRBJ2-5
CDR3: CSPKRETQYF
DNA: TGCAGTCCGAAACGGGAGACCCAGTACTTC

V: TRBV7-2
D: .
size: once
J: TRBJ1-2
CDR3: CASSFGSIYGYTF
DNA: TGTGCCAGCAGCTTCGGCAGCATCTATGGCTACACCTTC

V: TRBV29-1
D: TRBD2
size: .
J: TRBJ2-1
CDR3: CSWTSGLYNEQFF
DNA: TGCAGTTGGACTAGCGGTCTTTACAATGAGCAGTTCTTC

V: TRBV4-3
D: .
size: .
J: TRBJ2-1
CDR3: CASSQEYGGPSSYNEQFF
DNA: TGCGCCAGCAGCCAAGAATACGGCGGCCCCAGCTCCTACAATGAGCAGTTCTTC

V: TRBV4-1
D: TRBD2
size: few
J: TRBJ2-3
CDR3: CASSVSGGASYTDTQYF
DNA: TGCGCCAGCAGCGTCAGCGGGGGGGCCTCCTACACAGATACGCAGTATTTT

V: TRBV11-2
D: TRBD1
size: few
J: TRBJ1-2
CDR3: CASSLEVTGVGYTF
DNA: TGTGCCAGCAGCTTAGAAGTGACAGGGGTTGGCTACACCTTC

V: TRBV7-9
D: .
size: many
J: TRBJ2-5
CDR3: CASSLDTAQETQYF
DNA: TGTGCCAGCAGCTTGGACACAGCACAAGAGACCCAGTACTTC

V: TRBV15
D: TRBD1
size: .
J: TRBJ1-5
CDR3: CATSSGGNRGQPQHF
DNA: TGTGCCACCAGCTCGGGGGGGAACAGGGGGCAGCCCCAGCATTTT

V: TRBV18
D: .
size: .
J: TRBJ1-2
CDR3: CASSRQDNYGYTF
DNA: TGTGCCAGCTCAAGACAGGATAACTATGGCTACACCTTC

V: TRBV28
D: TRBD1
size: .
J: TRBJ1-5
CDR3: CASRNRGSQPQHF
DNA: TGTGCCAGCAGAAACAGGGGGTCTCAGCCCCAGCATTTT

V: TRBV27
D: TRBD1
size: few
J: TRBJ1-2
CDR3: CASSLLRLGGQRSPYGYTF
DNA: TGTGCCAGCAGTTTACTGAGGCTCGGGGGACAGCGATCTCCCTATGGCTACACCTTC

V: TRBV5-1
D: TRBD2
size: .
J: TRBJ2-7
CDR3: CASSFSGDYEQYF
DNA: TGCGCCAGCAGCTTTAGCGGGGACTACGAGCAGTACTTC

V: TRBV5-1
D: .
size: .
J: TRBJ2-5
CDR3: CASSLSVGVGETQYF
DNA: TGCGCCAGCAGCTTGTCGGTGGGGGTCGGGGAGACCCAGTACTTC

V: TRBV7-8
D: TRBD2
size: many
J: TRBJ2-1
CDR3: CASSLLAGGGNEQFF
DNA: TGTGCCAGCAGCTTACTTGCGGGAGGTGGCAATGAGCAGTTCTTC

V: TRBV4-3
D: .
size: few
J: TRBJ1-1
CDR3: CASSQETNTEAFF
DNA: TGCGCCAGCAGCCAAGAAACAAACACTGAAGCTTTCTTT

V: TRBV10-3
D: TRBD2
size: few
J: TRBJ2-7
CDR3: CAISDSAGSSYEQYF
DNA: TGTGCCATCAGTGATTCAGCGGGGAGCTCCTACGAGCAGTACTTC

V: TRBV19
D: .
size: few
J: TRBJ2-5
CDR3: CASSMWGHETQYF
DNA: TGTGCCAGTAGTATGTGGGGCCACGAGACCCAGTACTTC

V: TRBV20-1
D: .
size: few
J: TRBJ1-6
CDR3: CSAPQISSYNSPLHF
DNA: TGCAGTGCTCCACAGATTAGCTCCTATAATTCACCCCTCCACTTT

V: TRBV20-1
D: .
size: .
J: TRBJ1-4
CDR3: CSVPRPGTRDEKLFF
DNA: TGCAGTGTCCCCCGTCCTGGGACGCGGGATGAAAAACTGTTTTTT

V: TRBV9
D: .
size: .
J: TRBJ2-3
CDR3: CASSSDPGAGASTDTQYF
DNA: TGTGCCAGCAGCTCCGACCCTGGGGCGGGGGCTAGCACAGATACGCAGTATTTT

V: TRBV20-1
D: .
size: .
J: TRBJ2-4
CDR3: CSASVGGSRKNIQYF
DNA: TGCAGTGCTAGCGTCGGGGGCTCAAGGAAAAACATTCAGTACTTC

V: TRBV11-2
D: TRBD2
size: many
J: TRBJ2-7
CDR3: CASSIGASGSDEQYF
DNA: TGTGCCAGCAGCATAGGGGCTAGCGGGAGTGATGAGCAGTACTTC

V: TRBV6-5
D: .
size: few
J: TRBJ1-6
CDR3: CASSYVVLGSPLHF
DNA: TGTGCCAGCAGTTACGTGGTCCTGGGTTCACCCCTCCACTTT

V: TRBV28
D: .
size: few
J: TRBJ1-5
CDR3: CASTLGLQSNQPQHF
DNA: TGTGCCAGCACCTTGGGTCTCCAAAGCAATCAGCCCCAGCATTTT

V: TRBV5-1
D: .
size: few
J: TRBJ1-2
CDR3: CASRPTDRYLNYGYTF
DNA: TGCGCCAGCAGACCGACGGACCGGTACCTTAACTATGGCTACACCTTC

V: TRBV28
D: .
size: .
J: TRBJ2-7
CDR3: CASSFTKGTGEQYF
DNA: TGTGCCAGCAGTTTTACTAAGGGGACCGGGGAGCAGTACTTC

V: TRBV7-2
D: TRBD1
size: few
J: TRBJ1-6
CDR3: CASSLWWQGDSPLHF
DNA: TGTGCCAGCAGCTTGTGGTGGCAGGGGGACTCACCCCTCCACTTT

V: TRBV9
D: TRBD1
size: .
J: TRBJ2-2
CDR3: CASSVSGTGVTGELFF
DNA: TGTGCCAGCAGCGTAAGCGGGACAGGGGTTACCGGGGAGCTGTTTTTT

V: TRBV6-5
D: TRBD1
size: few
J: TRBJ2-3
CDR3: CASSYRGRKDTQYF
DNA: TGTGCCAGCAGTTACAGGGGGCGCAAGGATACGCAGTATTTT

V: TRBV10-3
D: TRBD1
size: .
J: TRBJ1-1
CDR3: CAISGGLTEAFF
DNA: TGTGCCATCTCAGGGGGCCTCACTGAAGCTTTCTTT

V: TRBV5-6
D: .
size: few
J: TRBJ1-4
CDR3: CASSLATGATNEKLFF
DNA: TGTGCCAGCAGCTTGGCAACGGGTGCAACTAATGAAAAACTGTTTTTT

V: TRBV4-3
D: .
size: .
J: TRBJ2-3
CDR3: CASSQDPRDVTDTQYF
DNA: TGCGCCAGCAGCCAAGACCCACGGGACGTTACAGATACGCAGTATTTT